This T cell receptor beta chain derives from a study of blood T cell repertoires in COVID-19. The V gene's germline CDR1 is SGHRS and CDR2 YFSETQ. The CDR3 runs 14 residues. The J segment lost 1 base and the V segment lost 4 bases, leaving 4 bases of the junction unmatched. Assay: immunoSEQ multiplex PCR; the TCRdb copy retains only in-frame clones and omits some. The table includes roughly 160,000 clones, roughly 80% detected once. Sequencing input: peripheral blood. The sequence was obtained from a man aged 70-80 years with active or convalescent COVID-19. The chain uses TRBV5-1 and TRBJ2-7; 8 positions match TRBD1. The CDR3 DNA reads as TGCGCCAGCAGCCTCCGACAGGGGTCCTACGAGCAGTACTTC. Its protein product is CASSLRQGSYEQYF.